A single sample is the source of the 14 T cell receptor beta chains below, sequenced in a study of blood T cell repertoires in COVID-19. Produced via immunoSEQ multiplex PCR; TCRdb's table is partial and in-frame only. The data show roughly 130,000 clones, just under 85% seen once. Sequencing was done on a sample of peripheral blood. Every receptor here comes from a woman in her 50s with acute or convalescent COVID-19.

This clone was detected only a few times. The chain employs TRBV10-2 and TRBJ2-7; 7 positions match TRBD2. CDR3 length: 13 amino acids. From germline, CDR1 is WSHSY and CDR2 SAAADI. The ends lost 5 bases at V and 4 bases at J; junction bases unmatched: 5. The CDR3 nucleotides read TGCGCCAGCAGTTACTTCGGGGGGTACGAGCAGTACTTC. Translating it yields CASSYFGGYEQYF.

This rearrangement joins TRBV9 to TRBJ2-3; D unresolved. The CDR3 totals 13 residues. V lost 3 bases and J lost 0, with 5 bases in between. Germline V gene data show CDR1 as SGDLS and CDR2 as YYNGEE. CDR3 coding DNA: TGTGCCAGCAGCGGTACTAGCACAGATACGCAGTATTTT. Its protein is CASSGTSTDTQYF.

The rearrangement links TRBV18 to TRBJ2-7, with 10 positions matching TRBD1. Trimming cost V 5 bases and J 6 bases; bases outside gene matches: 13. The length of the CDR3 is 16 residues. Germline CDR1 is KGHSH and CDR2 is LQKENI. CDR3 in amino acids: CASSALTGTGDGEQYF. CDR3 sequence (DNA): TGTGCCAGCTCAGCTCTTACCGGGACAGGGGATGGCGAGCAGTACTTC.

In its sample, this clone was seen once. The rearrangement uses TRBV12-3 or TRBV12-4 and TRBJ1-2; D gene unclear. The CDR3 is 12 amino acids. With 1 base removed from V and 9 bases from J, the gap between germline ends came to 9 bases. The DNA for the CDR3 is TGTGCCAGCAGTTTAGGAGGGTTTCGCTACACCTTC. Protein: CASSLGGFRYTF.

This rearrangement joins TRBV14 to TRBJ2-7; perhaps TRBD1 as D (6 bases). The germline V gene has CDR1 SGHDN and CDR2 FVKESK. This CDR3 spans 14 amino acids. V lost 4 bases, J lost 3 bases, and 13 bases lay in between. The CDR3 DNA reads TGTGCCAGCAGCCGATCGACAGGCGGCTACGAGCAGTACTTC. Translation gives CASSRSTGGYEQYF.

The chain links TRBV18 to TRBJ2-7; TRBD1 agrees at 8 bases. Germline V gene data show CDR1 as KGHSH and CDR2 as LQKENI. The ends lost 5 bases at V and 6 bases at J; junction bases unmatched: 9. The CDR3 is 14 amino acids. This CDR3 is CASSRAGGLIEQYF. The CDR3 DNA reads TGTGCCAGCTCAAGGGCAGGGGGCTTAATCGAGCAGTACTTC.

The chain recombines TRBV18 with TRBJ1-4, with 8 bases fitting TRBD1. The V gene end was trimmed by 1 base and the J gene end by 8 bases; junction bases not matched to a gene: 6. The CDR3 is made up of 15 amino acids. The germline V gene has CDR1 KGHSH and CDR2 LQKENI. The CDR3 reads CASSPLDTGGEKLFF. The CDR3 region has the DNA TGTGCCAGCTCACCACTTGATACAGGGGGAGAAAAACTGTTTTTT. Variable domain in full (rest from reference TRBV18 and TRBJ1-4): NAGVMQNPRHLVRRRGQEARLRCSPMKGHSHVYWYRQLPEEGLKFMVYLQKENIIDESGMPKERFSAEFPKEGPSILRIQQVVRGDSAAYFCASSPLDTGGEKLFFGSGTQLSVL.

The J gene is TRBJ1-2, the V gene TRBV7-8; D perhaps matches TRBD1 (5 bases). In germline, CDR1 is SGHVS, CDR2 FQNEAQ. Trimming shortened V by 7 bases and J by 2 bases, and 14 bases separated the two germline ends. CDR3 length: 14 residues. DNA of the CDR3: TGTGCCAGCACCTCGGGGGGGAACAACTATGGCTACACCTTC. Amino acid sequence: CASTSGGNNYGYTF.

V and J are TRBV11-2 and TRBJ2-7; weak D call: TRBD1 (6 bases). This CDR3 contains 14 residues. Germline CDR1 SGHAT, CDR2 FQNNGV. Trimming left V 3 bases short and J 4 bases short, with 13 bases between. The CDR3 region has the DNA TGTGCCAGCAGCTTTTCCGGACAGCAATACGAGCAGTACTTC. It encodes CASSFSGQQYEQYF.

This clone was counted only a few times. The gene calls are TRBV14 and TRBJ1-5, with D unresolved. Germline V CDR1 and CDR2: SGHDN, FVKESK. The ends were cut back, 3 bases at V and 9 bases at J, with 12 bases in the middle. The CDR3 spans 13 residues. The CDR3 region is CASSQSSFRPQHF. CDR3 nucleotides: TGTGCCAGCAGCCAGAGTAGTTTCCGGCCCCAGCATTTT. Full variable domain (outside the CDR3, taken from reference TRBV14 and TRBJ1-5): EAGVTQFPSHSVIEKGQTVTLRCDPISGHDNLYWYRRVMGKEIKFLLHFVKESKQDESGMPNNRFLAERTGGTYSTLKVQPAELEDSGVYFCASSQSSFRPQHFGDGTRLSIL.

This rearrangement joins TRBV4-2 to TRBJ2-3; D possibly corresponds to TRBD2 (7 bases). The V end lost 3 bases, the J end lost 5 bases, and 15 bases lay between the germline ends. Per germline, CDR1 LGHNA and CDR2 YNFKEQ. This CDR3 comprises 15 residues. CDR3 DNA: TGTGCCAGCAGCCATTCTAAGGGGGGGGAAGATACGCAGTATTTT. As protein: CASSHSKGGEDTQYF.

The chain combines TRBV5-4 with TRBJ2-7; 7 bases fit TRBD1. The CDR3 extends over 13 amino acids. The J segment lost 4 bases and the V segment lost 5 bases, leaving 6 bases of the junction unmatched. The V gene's germline CDR1 is SGHNT and CDR2 YYREEE (reference sequence). CDR3 region: CASSRDRFYEQYF. In DNA form, the CDR3 reads TGTGCCAGCAGTCGGGACAGATTTTACGAGCAGTACTTC.

The rearrangement links TRBV5-1 to TRBJ2-1; TRBD2 matches 9 bases. The V gene end was trimmed by 3 bases and the J gene end by 9 bases; junction bases not matched to a gene: 10. Germline values: CDR1 SGHRS, CDR2 YFSETQ. The CDR3 extends over 15 amino acids. CDR3 sequence (DNA): TGCGCCAGCAGCTCACTGGCGGGGGGGCCCAGTGAGCAGTTCTTC. It specifies CASSSLAGGPSEQFF.

The chain joins TRBV2 to TRBJ1-6; D is undetermined. CDR3 length: 14 residues. Germline assignment: CDR1 SNHLY and CDR2 FYNNEI. V was shortened by 2 bases and J by 8 bases, with 10 bases between the two germline ends. CDR3: CASSEPRRDSPLHF. The CDR3, as DNA: TGTGCCAGCAGTGAACCCCGTCGGGATTCACCCCTCCACTTT.